Below are 21 T cell receptor beta chains sequenced from a single sample in a study of blood T cell repertoires in COVID-19. Only in-frame clones appear in the TCRdb table, and some are missing; sequencing was by immunoSEQ multiplex PCR. Of tens of thousands of clones in the sample, about 80% were seen once. Sequencing was done on a sample of peripheral blood. The receptors were gathered from a man between 65 and 79 years old with active COVID-19.

V is TRBV7-3 and J is TRBJ1-2, with TRBD1 identical over 9 bases. In germline, CDR1 is SGHTA, CDR2 FQGTGA. There are 15 residues in the CDR3. Trimming cost V 5 bases and J 0 bases; bases outside gene matches: 4. The CDR3 here is CASSATGGSNYGYTF. The CDR3 coding sequence is TGTGCCAGCAGCGCGACAGGGGGGTCTAACTATGGCTACACCTTC.

This clone was seen only a few times. The chain is built from TRBV4-1 and TRBJ2-7, with 8 bases matching TRBD2. The V and J ends lost 0 bases and 2 bases, in that order; junction bases with no gene match: 9. The CDR3 is 17 amino acids. Germline V gene lookup returns CDR1 MGHRA and CDR2 YSYEKL. The CDR3 is CASSQDVGTSWPYEQYF. The CDR3 nucleotides are TGCGCCAGCAGCCAAGATGTCGGGACTAGTTGGCCCTACGAGCAGTACTTC.

This clone was detected a few times. The chain joins TRBV27 to TRBJ1-6, with TRBD1 matching 7 bases. This CDR3 is built from 17 residues. V shed 5 bases, J shed 8 bases, and the junction held 15 bases outside the gene matches. Germline V gene lookup returns CDR1 MNHEY and CDR2 SMNVEV (reference sequence). The CDR3 DNA follows: TGTGCCAGCAGTCCTCAGTTGGGACAGCCCATCGATTCACCCCTCCACTTT. It is translated as CASSPQLGQPIDSPLHF.

J is TRBJ2-1 and V is TRBV5-1; TRBD2 might be the D (5 bases). Trimming left V 0 bases short and J 10 bases short, with 8 bases between. Germline CDR1 reads SGHRS; CDR2 reads YFSETQ. The CDR3 length is 12 residues. CDR3 DNA: TGCGCCAGCAGCTTGGGCACGGGAGAGCAGTTCTTC. The encoded protein is CASSLGTGEQFF.

This chain links TRBV18 with TRBJ2-7; 8 bases are a match to TRBD2. Germline CDR1 is KGHSH and CDR2 is LQKENI. CDR3 length equals 13 residues. V shed 3 bases and J 7 bases; nucleotides not matched to a gene: 5. The CDR3 nucleotides are TGTGCCAGCTCACCTGGACGGGAGGGGGAGCAGTACTTC. Translating gives CASSPGREGEQYF. Full variable domain (outside the CDR3, taken from reference TRBV18 and TRBJ2-7): NAGVMQNPRHLVRRRGQEARLRCSPMKGHSHVYWYRQLPEEGLKFMVYLQKENIIDESGMPKERFSAEFPKEGPSILRIQQVVRGDSAAYFCASSPGREGEQYFGPGTRLTVT.

This chain links TRBV18 with TRBJ2-7; D might be TRBD1 (6 bases). Germline V gene data show CDR1 as KGHSH and CDR2 as LQKENI. V lost 3 bases to trimming and J lost 6 bases, with 12 bases between them. This CDR3 is 13 amino acids long. CDR3 amino acids: CASSPYRASEQYF. DNA for the CDR3: TGTGCCAGCTCACCGTACAGGGCAAGCGAGCAGTACTTC.

CDR3 amino acids: CASSYGGSSPSSGNTIYF. The CDR3 DNA follows: TGTGCCAGCAGTTACGGCGGGAGTTCCCCCAGCTCTGGAAACACCATATATTTT. The gene calls are TRBV6-2 or TRBV6-3 and TRBJ1-3; D unclear. The germline V gene has CDR1 MNHEY and CDR2 SVGEGT. V was cut by 2 bases and J by 0 bases, with 17 bases left in between. The length of the CDR3 is 18 residues.

V gene TRBV5-1 combines with J gene TRBJ2-2; maybe TRBD1 (6 bases). The V gene lost 2 bases and the J gene lost 0 bases, with 8 bases spanning the gap. Per germline, CDR1 SGHRS and CDR2 YFSETQ. The CDR3 runs to 15 residues. CDR3 sequence (DNA): TGCGCCAGCAGCTTACAGGGAACGAACACCGGGGAGCTGTTTTTT. This encodes CASSLQGTNTGELFF.

This clone occurred a few times. The chain carries TRBV3-1 (or the pseudogene TRBV3-2) and TRBJ1-4, with D possibly TRBD1 on 6 matching bases. Trimming pared 5 bases from V and 3 bases from J, leaving 19 bases between. From germline, CDR1 is LGHDT and CDR2 YNNKEL (reference sequence). The CDR3 covers 17 residues. This CDR3 reads CASSKRNRAESNEKLFF. CDR3 DNA sequence: TGTGCCAGCAGCAAACGTAACAGGGCGGAGTCTAATGAAAAACTGTTTTTT.

This clone was found a few times. J is TRBJ1-3 and V is TRBV7-9; 7 bases are a match to TRBD1. Germline CDR1 is SEHNR and CDR2 is FQNEAQ (reference sequence). The ends lost 1 base at V and 2 bases at J; junction bases unmatched: 2. The CDR3 is made up of 15 amino acids. The CDR3 loop reads CASSLGQGTGNTIYF. DNA for the CDR3: TGTGCCAGCAGCTTAGGACAGGGAACTGGAAACACCATATATTTT.

V is TRBV10-3 and J is TRBJ2-7; D possibly corresponds to TRBD2 (6 bases). The CDR3 loop spans 16 amino acids. Looked up from germline, CDR1 is ENHRY and CDR2 is SYGVKD. The germline V and J ends were trimmed by 0 bases and 2 bases, with 14 bases remaining between them. CDR3: CAISESPSGGAYEQYF. The CDR3 nucleotides read TGTGCCATCAGTGAGTCACCTTCGGGCGGGGCCTACGAGCAGTACTTC.

This sequence joins TRBV6-5 and TRBJ1-5; TRBD1 matches at 7 bases. CDR1 MNHEY and CDR2 SVGAGI come from the germline V gene. V was pared by 6 bases and J by 2 bases, with 7 bases of the junction left unmatched. CDR3 size: 15 residues. The CDR3 is CASSKTGSGNQPQHF. CDR3 nucleotide sequence: TGTGCCAGCAGCAAGACAGGGTCGGGCAATCAGCCCCAGCATTTT.

This chain joins TRBV7-8 and TRBJ1-2; no clear D gene. CDR3 length: 17 residues. CDR1 and CDR2 from the germline V gene are SGHVS and FQNEAQ. V lost 1 base and J 7 bases, leaving 22 bases between the germline ends. As DNA, the CDR3 is TGTGCCAGCAGCTTAGGGTATCGGAGGAATTCCTATTCTGGCTACACCTTC. Protein product: CASSLGYRRNSYSGYTF. Using reference TRBV7-8 and TRBJ1-2 for the parts outside the CDR3, the full variable domain is GAGVSQSPRYKVAKRGQDVALRCDPISGHVSLFWYQQALGQGPEFLTYFQNEAQLDKSGLPSDRFFAERPEGSVSTLKIQRTQQEDSAVYLCASSLGYRRNSYSGYTFGSGTRLTVV.

The chain combines TRBV10-3 with TRBJ2-1; 13 bases are a match to TRBD2. V lost 2 bases and J lost 4; bases outside the gene matches: 2. CDR1 ENHRY and CDR2 SYGVKD come from the germline V gene. CDR3 length: 16 residues. CDR3 sequence (DNA): TGTGCCATCAGTGAGGCGACTAGCGGGGGGTACAATGAGCAGTTCTTC. Amino acids: CAISEATSGGYNEQFF.

This chain joins TRBV24-1 and TRBJ2-1; D is possibly TRBD1 (6 bases). CDR1 and CDR2 (germline): KGHDR, SFDVKD. The CDR3 has 15 residues. The V gene lost 4 bases and the J gene lost 6 bases, with 15 bases spanning the gap. CDR3 in amino acids: CATSDPTDRFNEQFF. The CDR3 DNA reads TGTGCCACCAGTGACCCCACCGACAGGTTCAATGAGCAGTTCTTC.

This clone was counted between two and nine times. The chain is built from TRBV6-2 or TRBV6-3 and TRBJ1-1, with D maybe TRBD1 (5 bases). V was pared by 0 bases and J by 11 bases, with 19 bases between. The CDR3 sequence is 15 residues long. CDR1 is MNHEY and CDR2 is SVGEGT in the germline V gene. The CDR3 nucleotides are TGTGCCAGCAGTTACTCGAGTCTTGGACAAGGGGTGGCTTTCTTT. It codes for CASSYSSLGQGVAFF.

The J gene is TRBJ1-2, the V gene TRBV7-6; TRBD1 aligns across 7 bases. Trimming took 2 bases from V and 4 from J; bases not matched to a gene: 7. The CDR3 contains 15 residues. Germline V gene lookup returns CDR1 SGHVS and CDR2 FNYEAQ. The CDR3 here is CASSLQQGTGYGYTF. CDR3 bases: TGTGCCAGCAGCTTACAACAGGGGACGGGCTATGGCTACACCTTC.

The J gene is TRBJ2-1, the V gene TRBV28; 11 bases align to TRBD2. CDR1 MDHEN and CDR2 SYDVKM come from the germline V gene. V gave up 6 bases and J gave up 8 bases; unmatched junction bases: 15. The CDR3 totals 17 residues. The DNA for the CDR3 is TGTGCCAGCAGCCTTTTACCCCTAGCGGGGGGAGGCGATGAGCAGTTCTTC. This gives the protein CASSLLPLAGGGDEQFF.

The chain employs TRBV10-3 and TRBJ2-7; 9 nucleotides match TRBD1. Germline CDR1 and CDR2: ENHRY and SYGVKD. The CDR3 has 13 residues. V was clipped by 6 bases and J by 7 bases; unmatched bases: 7. The CDR3 loop reads CAIRGTGFGEQYF. For the CDR3, the DNA is TGTGCCATCAGGGGGACAGGGTTTGGGGAGCAGTACTTC.

V usage is TRBV10-1 and J usage is TRBJ2-1, with a weak D call TRBD1 (6 bases). With 3 bases removed from V and 3 bases from J, the gap between germline ends came to 21 bases. The CDR3 spans 18 residues. Germline V lookup: CDR1 WNHNN, CDR2 SYGVQD (reference sequence). CDR3 in amino acids: CASSDRGFVGPVYNEQFF. The DNA for the CDR3 is TGCGCCAGCAGTGATAGGGGGTTCGTGGGGCCGGTCTACAATGAGCAGTTCTTC.

V and J are TRBV29-1 and TRBJ2-1; D is possibly TRBD2 (6 bases). CDR1 and CDR2 (germline): SQVTM, ANQGSEA. The V end lost 1 base, the J end lost 9 bases, and 13 bases lay between the germline ends. The CDR3 spans 13 residues. The CDR3 loop is CSVEAVGGGEQFF. The CDR3 DNA reads as TGCAGCGTTGAAGCCGTGGGGGGTGGTGAGCAGTTCTTC.